These 12 T cell receptor beta chains came from one sample sequenced in a study of blood T cell repertoires in COVID-19. Using immunoSEQ multiplex PCR, the repertoire was profiled, and TCRdb retains in-frame clones only, with some absent. The sample includes 95,000 to 150,000 clones, approximately 87% of them seen just once. The sequenced sample was peripheral blood. The receptors shown here come from a woman aged 70-85 years with acute or convalescent COVID-19.

This clone was seen a handful of times. This rearrangement joins TRBV27 to TRBJ2-7; 7 positions agree with TRBD1. Germline trimming cut 8 bases from V and 3 bases from J; bases unmatched to any gene: 7. The V gene's germline CDR1 is MNHEY and CDR2 SMNVEV (reference sequence). The CDR3 length is 13 residues. CDR3 DNA sequence: TGTGCCAGCGCCCGAGGGGGCGGCTACGAGCAGTACTTC. This encodes CASARGGGYEQYF.

CDR3 coding DNA: TGTGCCAGCAGTTACTCGGCTGTTCTTGCTGAAGCTTTCTTT. As protein: CASSYSAVLAEAFF. The genes are TRBV6-5 and TRBJ1-1; no reliable D call. Germline CDR1 is MNHEY and CDR2 is SVGAGI. This CDR3 has 14 amino acids. V was pared by 0 bases and J by 6 bases, with 11 bases between.

V is TRBV5-1 and J is TRBJ2-3; 8 bases are a match to TRBD1. The CDR3 covers 15 residues. In germline, CDR1 is SGHRS, CDR2 YFSETQ. The trim removed 4 bases at V and 4 bases at J, leaving 8 bases unmatched. CDR3 DNA sequence: TGCGCCAGCAGCGCTGACAGGGGAGAGGCAGATACGCAGTATTTT. It codes for CASSADRGEADTQYF.

In this sample, this clone turned up once. V and J are TRBV7-2 and TRBJ2-7; 10 nucleotides agree with TRBD1. CDR3 size: 15 residues. V was clipped by 5 bases and J by 3 bases; unmatched bases: 7. Looked up from germline, CDR1 is SGHTA and CDR2 is FQGNSA. Here the CDR3 DNA reads TGTGCCAGCAGCCCAACCGGGACAGGGGACTACGAGCAGTACTTC. Amino acids: CASSPTGTGDYEQYF.

The CDR3, as DNA: TGTGCCAGCTCACCAACCGGGACAGTAGAGGGAAACACCATATATTTT. Amino acids: CASSPTGTVEGNTIYF. V usage is TRBV18 and J usage is TRBJ1-3; TRBD1 matches at 7 bases. CDR1 and CDR2 (germline): KGHSH, LQKENI. The CDR3 has 16 amino acids. J lost 4 bases, V lost 2 bases, and 8 bases had no gene match.

This clone was picked up a small number of times. The genes are TRBV28 and TRBJ1-2, with D possibly TRBD1 on 5 matching bases. Germline CDR1 is MDHEN and CDR2 is SYDVKM. Between the trimmed V and J ends, which lost 3 bases and 4 bases, there was a span of 18 bases. This CDR3 has 16 amino acids. CDR3 in amino acids: CASSFIGALTFYGYTF. Written as DNA, the CDR3 is TGTGCCAGCAGTTTTATAGGGGCACTTACTTTCTATGGCTACACCTTC.

V is TRBV28 and J is TRBJ1-1; D is undetermined. The germline CDR1 and CDR2 sequences are MDHEN and SYDVKM. The CDR3 length is 12 residues. The ends were cut back, 5 bases at V and 6 bases at J, with 10 bases in the middle. CDR3 in DNA: TGTGCCAGCAGTCCAGGCCGCCCTGAAGCTTTCTTT. Translating gives CASSPGRPEAFF.

The chain combines TRBV5-1 with TRBJ1-2, with 9 bases matching TRBD1. Trimming at V came to 0 bases and at J to 0 bases, leaving 6 bases not matched to a gene. The CDR3 is 17 amino acids. Per germline, CDR1 SGHRS and CDR2 YFSETQ. The CDR3 nucleotides are TGCGCCAGCAGCTTGGATGGGACAGGGATAACTAACTATGGCTACACCTTC. It yields the protein CASSLDGTGITNYGYTF.

The sample holds a few counts of this clone. A read error may account for a junction end that differs from germline. The genes are TRBV5-1 and TRBJ1-2; possible D gene TRBD1, 6 bases. Germline lookup yields CDR1 SGHRS and CDR2 YFSETQ. There are 12 residues in the CDR3. The CDR3: CASSLEQGSPSF. CDR3 nucleotide sequence: TGCGCCAGCAGCTTGGAACAGGGAAGTCCCTCCTTC. The complete variable domain, with remaining parts taken from reference TRBV5-1 and TRBJ1-2, reads KAGVTQTPRYLIKTRGQQVTLSCSPISGHRSVSWYQQTPGQGLQFLFEYFSETQRNKGNFPGRFSGRQFSNSRSEMNVSTLELGDSALYLCASSLEQGSPSFGSGTRLTVV.

As DNA, the CDR3 is TGCGCCAGCAGCCAAGACATCCGACAGGGTTATTATGGCTACACCTTC. Translated: CASSQDIRQGYYGYTF. This chain links TRBV4-1 with TRBJ1-2; 7 bases line up with TRBD1. CDR3 size: 16 residues. Trimming at V came to 0 bases and at J to 5 bases, leaving 9 bases not matched to a gene. Germline-derived CDR1 and CDR2 are MGHRA and YSYEKL.

For this clone: Since no conserved phenylalanine or tryptophan closes the CDR3, a read error is the likely cause. This rearrangement joins TRBV6-1 to TRBJ1-2, with D maybe TRBD1 (5 bases). There are 17 residues in the CDR3. Germline CDR1 reads MNHNS; CDR2 reads SASEGT. V was pared by 2 bases and J by 2 bases, with 18 bases between. CDR3 coding DNA: TGTGCCAGCAGTGAACCTTTTACGGGGCGCGGGAACTATGGCTACACCGTC. This encodes CASSEPFTGRGNYGYTV.

V and J are TRBV11-3 and TRBJ2-5, with D perhaps TRBD2 (7 bases). The CDR3 totals 15 residues. Germline CDR1 is SGHNT and CDR2 is YENEEA. V was pared by 4 bases and J by 2 bases, with 14 bases between. CDR3 sequence reads: CASSWGGTPQETQYF. The CDR3 coding sequence is TGTGCCAGCAGCTGGGGGGGGACACCTCAAGAGACCCAGTACTTC.